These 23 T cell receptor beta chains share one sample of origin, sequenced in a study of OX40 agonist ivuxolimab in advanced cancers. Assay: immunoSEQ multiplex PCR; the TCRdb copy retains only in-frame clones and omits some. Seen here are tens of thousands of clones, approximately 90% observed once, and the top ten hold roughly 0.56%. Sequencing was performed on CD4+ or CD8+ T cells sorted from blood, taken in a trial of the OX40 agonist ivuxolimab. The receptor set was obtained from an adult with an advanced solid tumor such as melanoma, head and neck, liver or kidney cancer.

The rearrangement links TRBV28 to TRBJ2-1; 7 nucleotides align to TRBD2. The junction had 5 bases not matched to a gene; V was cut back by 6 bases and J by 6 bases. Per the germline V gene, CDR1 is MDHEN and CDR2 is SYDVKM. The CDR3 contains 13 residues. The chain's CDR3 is CASRTGLFNEQFF. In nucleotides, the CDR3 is TGTGCCAGCAGAACGGGACTATTCAATGAGCAGTTCTTC.

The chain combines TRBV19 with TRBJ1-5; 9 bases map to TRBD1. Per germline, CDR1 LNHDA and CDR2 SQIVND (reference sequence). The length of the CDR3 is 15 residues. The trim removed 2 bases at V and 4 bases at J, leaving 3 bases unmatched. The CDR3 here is CASSIMGQGNQPQHF. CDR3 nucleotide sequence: TGTGCCAGTAGTATAATGGGACAGGGAAATCAGCCCCAGCATTTT.

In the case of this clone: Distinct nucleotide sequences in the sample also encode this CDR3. CDR3 in amino acids: CASSEGGSTDTQYF. The CDR3 DNA reads TGTGCCAGCAGTGAAGGGGGATCTACAGATACGCAGTATTTT. This chain links TRBV6-1 with TRBJ2-3; no definite D call. The CDR3 has 14 residues. V was clipped by 1 base and J by 3 bases, with 8 bases between them. CDR1 and CDR2 (germline): MNHNS, SASEGT.

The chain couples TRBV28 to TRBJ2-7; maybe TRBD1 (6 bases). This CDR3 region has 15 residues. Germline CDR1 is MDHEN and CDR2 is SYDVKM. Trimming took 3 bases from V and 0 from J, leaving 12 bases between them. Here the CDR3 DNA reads TGTGCCAGCAGTTTGCTTTTGGGGGCCTCCTACGAGCAGTACTTC. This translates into CASSLLLGASYEQYF.

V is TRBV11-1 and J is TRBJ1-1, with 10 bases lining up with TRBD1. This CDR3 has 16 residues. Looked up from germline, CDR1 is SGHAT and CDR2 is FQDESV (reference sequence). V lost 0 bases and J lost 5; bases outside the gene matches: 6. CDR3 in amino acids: CASSLALGQGGTEAFF. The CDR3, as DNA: TGTGCCAGCAGCTTAGCCCTTGGACAGGGGGGAACTGAAGCTTTCTTT.

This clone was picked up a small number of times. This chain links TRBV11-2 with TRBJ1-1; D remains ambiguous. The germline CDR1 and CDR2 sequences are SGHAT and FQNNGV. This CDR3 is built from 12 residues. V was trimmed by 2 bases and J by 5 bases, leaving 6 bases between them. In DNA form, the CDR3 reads TGTGCCAGCAGCTTAACTTTTACTGAAGCTTTCTTT. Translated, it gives CASSLTFTEAFF.

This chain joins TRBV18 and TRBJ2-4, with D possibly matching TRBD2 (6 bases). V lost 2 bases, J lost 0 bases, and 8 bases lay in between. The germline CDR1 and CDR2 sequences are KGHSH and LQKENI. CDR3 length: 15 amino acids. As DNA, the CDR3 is TGTGCCAGCTCACCAGCGGGGTTAGCCAAAAACATTCAGTACTTC. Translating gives CASSPAGLAKNIQYF.

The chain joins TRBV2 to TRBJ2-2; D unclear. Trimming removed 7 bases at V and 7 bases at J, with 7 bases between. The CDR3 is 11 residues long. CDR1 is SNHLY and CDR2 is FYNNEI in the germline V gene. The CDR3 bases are TGTGCCAGCACCCTTCACGGGGAGCTGTTTTTT. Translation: CASTLHGELFF.

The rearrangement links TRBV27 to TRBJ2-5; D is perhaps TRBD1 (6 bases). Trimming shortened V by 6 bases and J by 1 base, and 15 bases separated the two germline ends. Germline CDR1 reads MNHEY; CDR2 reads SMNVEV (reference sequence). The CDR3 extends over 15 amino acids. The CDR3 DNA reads TGTGCCAGCAGCCTACAGGGCATCGCCCAAGAGACCCAGTACTTC. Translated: CASSLQGIAQETQYF.

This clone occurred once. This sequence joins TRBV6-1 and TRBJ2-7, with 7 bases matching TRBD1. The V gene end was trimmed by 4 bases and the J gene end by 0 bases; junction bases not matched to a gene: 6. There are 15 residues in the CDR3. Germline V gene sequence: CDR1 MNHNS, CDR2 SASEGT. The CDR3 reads CASSGGQTFSYEQYF. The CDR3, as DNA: TGTGCCAGCAGTGGGGGACAGACCTTCTCCTACGAGCAGTACTTC.

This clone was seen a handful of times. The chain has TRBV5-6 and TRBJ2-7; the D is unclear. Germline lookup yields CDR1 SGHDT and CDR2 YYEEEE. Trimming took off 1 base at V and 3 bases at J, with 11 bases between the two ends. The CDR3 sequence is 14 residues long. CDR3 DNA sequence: TGTGCCAGCAGCTTGTTAAGCAGGAGCTACGAGCAGTACTTC. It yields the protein CASSLLSRSYEQYF.

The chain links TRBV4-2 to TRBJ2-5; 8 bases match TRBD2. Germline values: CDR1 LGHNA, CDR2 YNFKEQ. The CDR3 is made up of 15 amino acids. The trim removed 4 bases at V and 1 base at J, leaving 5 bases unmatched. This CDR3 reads CASSRRTSRQETQYF. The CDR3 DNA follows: TGTGCCAGCAGCCGCCGGACTAGCCGCCAAGAGACCCAGTACTTC.

CDR3 in DNA: TGTGCCAGCAGCCTAATCGGGGGGGGCACAGATACGCAGTATTTT. It yields the protein CASSLIGGGTDTQYF. The chain carries TRBV9 and TRBJ2-3, with 8 bases identical to TRBD2. The germline CDR1 and CDR2 sequences are SGDLS and YYNGEE. V was clipped by 4 bases and J by 1 base; unmatched bases: 5. The CDR3 consists of 15 residues.

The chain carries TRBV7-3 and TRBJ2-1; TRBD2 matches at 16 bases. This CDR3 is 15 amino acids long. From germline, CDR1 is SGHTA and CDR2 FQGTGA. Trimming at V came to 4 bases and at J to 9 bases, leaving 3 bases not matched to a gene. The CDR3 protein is CASSSGLAGGSEQFF. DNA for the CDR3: TGTGCCAGCAGCTCGGGACTAGCGGGAGGGAGTGAGCAGTTCTTC.

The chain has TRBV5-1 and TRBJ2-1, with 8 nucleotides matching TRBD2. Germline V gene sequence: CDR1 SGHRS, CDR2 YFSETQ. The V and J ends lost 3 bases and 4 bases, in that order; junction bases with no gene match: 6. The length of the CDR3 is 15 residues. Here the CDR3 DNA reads TGCGCCAGCAGCTCGGGACTAGGGGGGTACAATGAGCAGTTCTTC. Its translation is CASSSGLGGYNEQFF.

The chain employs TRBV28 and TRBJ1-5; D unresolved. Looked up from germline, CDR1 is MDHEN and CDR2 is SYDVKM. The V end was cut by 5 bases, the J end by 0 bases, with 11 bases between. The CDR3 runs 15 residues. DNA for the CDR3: TGTGCCAGCAGTGTAGGGCAGGTTAGCAATCAGCCCCAGCATTTT. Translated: CASSVGQVSNQPQHF.

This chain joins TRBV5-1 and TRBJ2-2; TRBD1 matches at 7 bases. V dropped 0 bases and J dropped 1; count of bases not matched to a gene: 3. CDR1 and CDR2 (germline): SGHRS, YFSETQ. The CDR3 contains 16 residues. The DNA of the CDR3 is TGCGCCAGCAGCTTGGGGAGGACAGGGAACACCGGGGAGCTGTTTTTT. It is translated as CASSLGRTGNTGELFF.

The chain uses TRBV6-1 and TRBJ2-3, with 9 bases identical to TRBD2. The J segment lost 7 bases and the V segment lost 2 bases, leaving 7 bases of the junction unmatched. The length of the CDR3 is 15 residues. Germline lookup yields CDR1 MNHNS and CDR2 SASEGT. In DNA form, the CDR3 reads TGTGCCAGCAGTGAACCAGCGGGAGGACCCAATACGCAGTATTTT. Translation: CASSEPAGGPNTQYF.

CDR3 region: CASSQEWVNGYGYTF. The CDR3 nucleotides are TGCGCCAGCAGCCAAGAATGGGTAAACGGCTATGGCTACACCTTC. The V gene is TRBV4-1, the J gene TRBJ1-2; no definite D call. This CDR3 spans 15 amino acids. The germline V gene has CDR1 MGHRA and CDR2 YSYEKL. The germline V and J ends were trimmed by 0 bases and 4 bases, with 12 bases remaining between them.

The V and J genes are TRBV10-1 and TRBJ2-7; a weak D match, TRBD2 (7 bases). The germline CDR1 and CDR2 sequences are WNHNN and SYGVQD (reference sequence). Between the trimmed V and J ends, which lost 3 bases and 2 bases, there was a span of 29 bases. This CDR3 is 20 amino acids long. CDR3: CASSESRDKLGGSRAYEQYF. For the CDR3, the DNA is TGCGCCAGCAGTGAATCCCGGGACAAACTAGGCGGGAGTAGGGCCTACGAGCAGTACTTC.

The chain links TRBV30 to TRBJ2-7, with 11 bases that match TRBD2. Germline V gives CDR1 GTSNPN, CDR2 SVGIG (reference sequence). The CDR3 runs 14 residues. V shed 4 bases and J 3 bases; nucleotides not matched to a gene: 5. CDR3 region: CAWNTGLADYEQYF. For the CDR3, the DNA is TGTGCCTGGAATACGGGACTAGCGGACTACGAGCAGTACTTC. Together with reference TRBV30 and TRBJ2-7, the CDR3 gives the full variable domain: SQTIHQWPATLVQPVGSPLSLECTVEGTSNPNLYWYRQAAGRGLQLLFYSVGIGQISSEVPQNLSASRPQDRQFILSSKKLLLSDSGFYLCAWNTGLADYEQYFGPGTRLTVT.

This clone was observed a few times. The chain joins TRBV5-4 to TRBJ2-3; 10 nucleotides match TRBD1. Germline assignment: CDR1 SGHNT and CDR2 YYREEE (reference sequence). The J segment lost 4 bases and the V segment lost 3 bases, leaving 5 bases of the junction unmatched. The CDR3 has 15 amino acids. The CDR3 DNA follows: TGTGCCAGCAGCTCCGGGACAGGGGTTCCAGATACGCAGTATTTT. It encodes CASSSGTGVPDTQYF.

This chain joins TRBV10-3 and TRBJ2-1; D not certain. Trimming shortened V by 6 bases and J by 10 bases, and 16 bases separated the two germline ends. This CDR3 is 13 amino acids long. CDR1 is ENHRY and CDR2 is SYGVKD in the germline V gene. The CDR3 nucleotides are TGTGCCATCAGCGACGGACGGCGCCCGGAGCAGTTCTTC. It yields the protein CAISDGRRPEQFF.